The source of this T cell receptor beta chain is a study of blood T cell repertoires in COVID-19. Study as a whole: The origin of the acute and convalescent COVID-19 samples was the United States, Italy and Spain.

V dropped 6 bases and J dropped 5; count of bases not matched to a gene: 5. Germline V gene data show CDR1 as KGHDR and CDR2 as SFDVKD. The CDR3 is made up of 13 amino acids. TCRdb's table, derived via immunoSEQ multiplex PCR, lists solely in-frame clones and lacks some. The data contain fewer than 250,000 clones, about four fifths of them singletons. The sequence came from a woman aged 40 to 50 with active or convalescent COVID-19. The J gene is TRBJ2-7, the V gene TRBV24-1; 8 bases agree with TRBD1. The sample taken for sequencing was peripheral blood. CDR3 region: CATSKAGGNEQYF. DNA for the CDR3: TGTGCCACCAGTAAGGCAGGGGGCAACGAGCAGTACTTC.